Listed below are T cell receptor beta chains from one sample, sequenced in a study of human T cells and chemical hapten exposure. TCRdb processed the RACE reads anew with MiXCR; each CDR3 protein has one entry. The data show some 180,000 distinct CDR3 sequences, with approximately 20% seen just once and about 6.7% held by the top ten. The sequencing used whole blood, collected in connection with sensitization to the hapten diphenylcyclopropenone (DPC). All receptors come from a woman between 50 and 59 years old with alopecia areata. Some clones in this sample may be carry-over from other donors' samples. Both conserved end residues are part of each CDR3. A D gene is named only where the DNA matches it firmly. Expanded clones are given a class, and other clones once, few, many or no size at all.

>-|-|TRBJ2-2|TRBV2
CASNRQGEGGELFF
TGTGCCAGCAATAGGCAGGGGGAGGGCGGGGAGCTGTTTTTT
>-|few|TRBJ2-5|TRBV6-2/TRBV6-3
CASSWRDSRAETQYF
TGTGCCAGCAGTTGGAGGGACTCACGAGCGGAGACCCAGTACTTC
>-|-|TRBJ2-2|TRBV5-1
CASHEAQGNTGELFF
TGCGCCAGCCACGAGGCACAGGGCAACACCGGGGAGCTGTTTTTT
>-|-|TRBJ2-3|TRBV5-1
CASSVESRSTDTQYF
TGCGCCAGCAGCGTAGAAAGTAGGAGCACAGATACGCAGTATTTT
>TRBD2|few|TRBJ2-1|TRBV18
CASSRGLAGLNEQFF
TGTGCCAGCTCCCGCGGACTAGCGGGATTAAATGAGCAGTTCTTC
>TRBD1|-|TRBJ2-7|TRBV12-5
CASGLQGARAYEQYF
TGTGCTAGTGGTTTACAGGGGGCACGCGCCTACGAGCAGTACTTC
>TRBD2|-|TRBJ2-1|TRBV29-1
CSVGTSGTNEQFF
TGCAGCGTTGGGACTAGCGGGACGAATGAGCAGTTCTTC
>TRBD2|-|TRBJ2-1|TRBV20-1
CSARAGLAVYNEQFF
TGCAGTGCTAGAGCGGGACTAGCGGTATACAATGAGCAGTTCTTC
>-|few|TRBJ2-7|TRBV5-6
CASSLAGPGWEQYF
TGTGCCAGCAGCTTGGCCGGCCCGGGCTGGGAGCAGTACTTC
>-|few|TRBJ1-5|TRBV3-1
CASSQGPGGQPQHF
TGTGCCAGCAGTCAAGGGCCGGGGGGTCAGCCCCAGCATTTT
>-|many|TRBJ2-1|TRBV9
CASSEATSNKQFF
TGTGCCAGCAGCGAAGCCACTAGCAATAAGCAGTTCTTC
>TRBD1|-|TRBJ2-7|TRBV29-1
CSASTGAEQYF
TGCAGCGCATCGACAGGGGCCGAGCAGTACTTC
>TRBD1|-|TRBJ1-6|TRBV7-9
CASSLGRGPHSPLHF
TGTGCCAGCTCATTGGGCAGGGGGCCGCATTCACCCCTCCACTTT
>-|-|TRBJ2-5|TRBV3-1
CASSQRTVKETQYF
TGTGCCAGCAGCCAAAGGACAGTGAAAGAGACCCAGTACTTC
>-|few|TRBJ1-1|TRBV10-1
CASSEDLNTEAFF
TGCGCCAGCAGTGAAGATTTGAACACTGAAGCTTTCTTT
>-|-|TRBJ2-7|TRBV5-1
CASSLPGVDEQYF
TGCGCCAGCAGCCTCCCTGGAGTGGACGAGCAGTACTTC
>-|few|TRBJ2-1|TRBV5-4
CASSLVRGNEQFF
TGTGCCAGCAGCTTGGTTCGGGGTAATGAGCAGTTCTTC
>TRBD1|-|TRBJ2-2|TRBV7-2
CASSPRTGGTGELFF
TGTGCCAGCAGCCCGAGGACAGGGGGCACCGGGGAGCTGTTTTTT
>-|few|TRBJ1-2|TRBV28
CASSQLTGANYGYTF
TGTGCCAGCAGCCAATTGACGGGAGCTAACTATGGCTACACCTTC
>TRBD1|few|TRBJ1-1|TRBV9
CASSSRQGNTEAFF
TGTGCCAGCAGCTCCCGACAGGGGAACACTGAAGCTTTCTTT
>-|-|TRBJ2-5|TRBV29-1
CRCGRGDSLGEF
TGCAGGTGCGGGAGAGGGGACAGCCTCGGAGAATTC
>-|-|TRBJ1-5|TRBV12-3/TRBV12-4
CASSFRGDNSNQPQHF
TGTGCCAGCAGTTTCCGAGGGGACAATAGCAATCAGCCCCAGCATTTT
>TRBD1|-|TRBJ1-2|TRBV20-1
CSAVLGGLGHYGYTF
TGCAGTGCTGTCCTAGGGGGCCTGGGACACTATGGCTACACCTTC
>-|-|TRBJ2-1|TRBV20-1
CSAYRNSAEQFF
TGCAGTGCTTACCGGAATTCAGCTGAGCAGTTCTTC
>-|-|TRBJ1-5|TRBV10-1
CASSDGLDQPQHF
TGCGCCAGCAGTGACGGGCTCGATCAGCCCCAGCATTTT
>-|-|TRBJ1-4|TRBV12-3/TRBV12-4
CASTVYGAYEKLFF
TGTGCCAGCACCGTCTATGGGGCTTATGAAAAACTGTTTTTT
>TRBD2|few|TRBJ2-4|TRBV20-1
CSGLLAGSNIQYF
TGCAGTGGGCTTCTAGCGGGTAGTAACATTCAGTACTTC
>-|-|TRBJ2-2|TRBV4-2
CASSQDGRTGELFF
TGTGCCAGCAGCCAAGATGGGAGGACCGGGGAGCTGTTTTTT
>-|-|TRBJ2-3|TRBV5-1
CASSPGIMRVPDTQYF
TGCGCCAGCAGCCCCGGGATCATGAGGGTCCCAGATACGCAGTATTTT
>-|few|TRBJ2-2|TRBV12-3/TRBV12-4
CASSLGQPNTGELFF
TGTGCCAGCAGTTTAGGGCAGCCGAACACCGGGGAGCTGTTTTTT
>TRBD2|-|TRBJ2-3|TRBV7-2
CASSLTSGRAADTQYF
TGTGCCAGCAGCTTAACTAGCGGGAGGGCGGCAGATACGCAGTATTTT
>TRBD1|-|TRBJ2-1|TRBV20-1
CSATALGTAEYNEQFF
TGCAGTGCTACCGCCTTGGGGACAGCCGAATACAATGAGCAGTTCTTC
>TRBD2|few|TRBJ2-7|TRBV10-3
CAISESTGGGALYEQYF
TGTGCCATCAGTGAGTCCACCGGGGGGGGAGCCCTCTACGAGCAGTACTTC
>TRBD2|few|TRBJ2-2|TRBV30
CAWSLGLADTGELFF
TGTGCCTGGAGTCTGGGGCTAGCGGACACCGGGGAGCTGTTTTTT
>-|few|TRBJ2-5|TRBV29-1
CSFRRQQTQYF
TGCAGCTTCCGAAGGCAACAGACCCAGTACTTC
>TRBD1|few|TRBJ2-1|TRBV20-1
CSVSGTAAYNEQFF
TGCAGTGTTTCCGGGACAGCTGCTTACAATGAGCAGTTCTTC
>TRBD1|many|TRBJ1-5|TRBV19
CASSVGTGGFMGNQPQHF
TGTGCCAGTAGTGTCGGGACAGGGGGCTTTATGGGCAATCAGCCCCAGCATTTT
>-|few|TRBJ1-5|TRBV5-6
CASSTGQLNQPQHF
TGTGCCAGCAGCACGGGACAACTCAATCAGCCCCAGCATTTT
>-|-|TRBJ2-1|TRBV5-1
CASRRQLQSPVDNEQFF
TGCGCCAGCAGACGACAGCTTCAATCACCGGTGGACAATGAGCAGTTCTTC
>-|-|TRBJ2-1|TRBV5-1
CASSLQAFSYNEQFF
TGCGCCAGCAGCTTGCAGGCATTCTCCTACAATGAGCAGTTCTTC
>-|few|TRBJ2-1|TRBV5-6
CASSRRESNEQFF
TGTGCCAGCAGCCGCCGGGAGAGCAATGAGCAGTTCTTC